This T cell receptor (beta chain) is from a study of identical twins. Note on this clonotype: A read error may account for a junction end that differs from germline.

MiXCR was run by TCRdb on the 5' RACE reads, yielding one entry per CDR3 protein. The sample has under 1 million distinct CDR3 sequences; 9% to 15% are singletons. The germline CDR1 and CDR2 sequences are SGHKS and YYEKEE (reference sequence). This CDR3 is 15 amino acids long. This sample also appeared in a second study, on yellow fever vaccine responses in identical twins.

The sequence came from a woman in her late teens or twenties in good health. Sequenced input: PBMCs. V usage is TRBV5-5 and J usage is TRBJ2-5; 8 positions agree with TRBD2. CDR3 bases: TGTGCCAGCAGCTTGACCGGGACTAGTCAAGGGACCCAGTACTTC. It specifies CASSLTGTSQGTQYF.